A selection of T cell receptor beta chains follows, all from one sample in a study of CD8 T cells in Susac syndrome. TCRdb reprocessed the immunoSEQ multiplex PCR reads with MiXCR, giving one entry per CDR3 protein. The table lists hundreds of thousands of distinct CDR3 sequences, around nine tenths of them singletons. Material: CD8+ T cells from PBMCs. The source of these receptors is a human donor with multiple sclerosis. The CDR3 runs from the conserved cysteine through the conserved F or W. D genes are given only for firm matches. A row's size may be missing; if present it is once, few, many or a size class.

J | D | V | size | DNA | CDR3
TRBJ2-1 | TRBD2 | TRBV5-1 | - | TGCGCCAACAGCTTGGCCGAGGGAGGGCCGCTGGAGCAGTTCTTC | CANSLAEGGPLEQFF
TRBJ2-7 | - | TRBV29-1 | - | TGCAGCGTTGTTCTGGGTCGGGGGGAGCAGTACTTC | CSVVLGRGEQYF
TRBJ1-6 | TRBD1 | TRBV6-1 | - | TGTGCCAGCAGTGTAGAGGGGGCGAATAATTCACCCCTCCACTTT | CASSVEGANNSPLHF
TRBJ2-2 | - | TRBV3-1 | - | TGTGCCAGCAGCCAGGGACATATTACGAACGCCGGGGAGCTGTTTTTT | CASSQGHITNAGELFF
TRBJ2-2 | - | TRBV6-5 | - | TGTGCCAGCAGTTACAGGGGGACGGCCGGGGAGCTGTTTTTT | CASSYRGTAGELFF
TRBJ1-4 | - | TRBV5-6 | - | TGTGCCAGCAGCTTTGGGACGACAGGCGGAGAAAAACTGTTTTTT | CASSFGTTGGEKLFF
TRBJ1-1 | - | TRBV6-2/TRBV6-3 | - | TGTGCCAGCAACCCACCAGGCAACACTGAAGCTTTCTTT | CASNPPGNTEAFF
TRBJ1-1 | - | TRBV2 | - | TGTGCCAGCAGGGGTCGGCTGAACACTGAAGCTTTCTTT | CASRGRLNTEAFF
TRBJ2-5 | TRBD1 | TRBV6-5 | - | TGTGCCAGCAGTTACGGACAGGGGGTCGAAGAGACCCAGTACTTC | CASSYGQGVEETQYF
TRBJ2-5 | - | TRBV7-3 | - | TGTGCCAGCAGCGCTCAGGGTGGAGGAGAGACCCAGTACTTC | CASSAQGGGETQYF
TRBJ2-1 | TRBD1 | TRBV7-9 | - | TGTGCCAGCAGCTTAAGATCCGGGACAGGGGGCAATGAGCAGTTCTTC | CASSLRSGTGGNEQFF
TRBJ2-7 | - | TRBV12-3/TRBV12-4 | - | TGTGCCAGCAGTTTAGCGCTAGCGAGCTCCTACGAGCAGTACTTC | CASSLALASSYEQYF
TRBJ1-5 | - | TRBV7-9 | - | TGTGCCAGCAGCCTTGCGGCGGCTTATAGCAATCAGCCCCAGCATTTT | CASSLAAAYSNQPQHF
TRBJ2-1 | TRBD2 | TRBV24-1 | - | TGTGCCACCAGTGATTTAAGGCTTAGCGGGGGGAACAATGAGCAGTTCTTC | CATSDLRLSGGNNEQFF
TRBJ1-1 | - | TRBV6-6 | once | TGTGCCAGCAGTTACGGAGACCCCAGTGAAGCTTTCTTT | CASSYGDPSEAFF
TRBJ1-1 | - | TRBV5-6 | - | TGTGCCAGCAGCTTGAGGGGGGTGGGGAACACTGAAGCTTTCTTT | CASSLRGVGNTEAFF
TRBJ2-7 | - | TRBV7-6 | - | TGTGCCAGCAGCCCTCGGCACGGTTACGAGCAGTACTTC | CASSPRHGYEQYF
TRBJ1-2 | - | TRBV5-6 | - | TGTGCCAGCAGCTTGGGCCGGTCTAACTATGGCTACACCTTC | CASSLGRSNYGYTF
TRBJ1-1 | - | TRBV30 | - | TGTGCCTGGAGTGGCTCGGAGGTAGTCGCTTTCTTT | CAWSGSEVVAFF
TRBJ1-5 | - | TRBV27 | - | TGTGCCAGCAGACCGGGACTGTTCAATCAGCCCCAGCATTTT | CASRPGLFNQPQHF
TRBJ2-7 | - | TRBV3-1 | - | TGTGCCAGCAGCCAAGCTCAAGCAGGGCGTTTCTACGAGCAGTACTTC | CASSQAQAGRFYEQYF
TRBJ2-3 | TRBD2 | TRBV27 | - | TGTGCCAGCAGTTTACTAGGGACTAGCGGCACAGATACGCAGTATTTT | CASSLLGTSGTDTQYF
TRBJ1-5 | - | TRBV30 | few | TGTGCCTGGAGTGTGGGGGCAGTTCAGCCCCAGCATTTT | CAWSVGAVQPQHF
TRBJ2-7 | TRBD2 | TRBV7-9 | - | TGTGCCAGCAGCCCTTATGGCGGCGGGGGACTCGACGAGCAGTACTTC | CASSPYGGGGLDEQYF
TRBJ2-3 | TRBD1 | TRBV2 | - | TGTGCCAGCAGTGCTTGGGAGACAGGGGACCCCACAGATACGCAGTATTTT | CASSAWETGDPTDTQYF
TRBJ1-1 | - | TRBV5-1 | - | TGCGCCAGCAGCTTGGGTCCCTCAGGGAGGAAGAACACTGAAGCTTTCTTT | CASSLGPSGRKNTEAFF
TRBJ2-1 | - | TRBV5-4 | - | TGTGCCAGCAGCTCAACAGGGAATCGGCAGTTCTTC | CASSSTGNRQFF
TRBJ1-1 | TRBD1 | TRBV15 | - | TGTGCCACCCTTGACAGGGTGAACACTGAAGCTTTCTTT | CATLDRVNTEAFF
TRBJ2-7 | TRBD2 | TRBV5-1 | once | TGCGCCAGCAGCTTGGACCCGGGGGGCTCCTACGAGCAGTACTTC | CASSLDPGGSYEQYF
TRBJ2-5 | TRBD1 | TRBV7-9 | - | TGTGCCAGCAGCCACCGTCTGGGCCCCCAGGGGGCTTGGGAGACCCAGTACTTC | CASSHRLGPQGAWETQYF
TRBJ2-1 | TRBD2 | TRBV7-9 | - | TGTGCCAGCAGTCCTAGCGGTCACAATGAGCAGTTCTTC | CASSPSGHNEQFF
TRBJ2-2 | TRBD1 | TRBV29-1 | - | TGCAGCGTGACAGGGGGTTCGAACACCGGGGAGCTGTTTTTT | CSVTGGSNTGELFF
TRBJ1-1 | - | TRBV6-6 | - | TGTGCCAGCAGTGCTGGGACCGAACTAAACACTGAAGCTTTCTTT | CASSAGTELNTEAFF
TRBJ1-2 | - | TRBV19 | - | TGTGCCAGTAGTATGGAAGGATTCCGGTATGGCTACACCTTC | CASSMEGFRYGYTF
TRBJ2-1 | TRBD2 | TRBV9 | - | TGTGCCAGCAGCCCCGAGGTAGCGGGAGGGTACAATGAGCAGTTCTTC | CASSPEVAGGYNEQFF
TRBJ2-5 | - | TRBV28 | - | TGTGCCGCATTTACCGAGACCCAGTACTTC | CAAFTETQYF
TRBJ2-1 | TRBD2 | TRBV27 | - | TGTGCCAGCAGCCTAGCGGGAGCTATTGAGCAGTTCTTC | CASSLAGAIEQFF
TRBJ2-3 | - | TRBV24-1 | - | TGTGCCACCAGTGCGGGGTCTGGATGGGTCACAGATACGCAGTATTTT | CATSAGSGWVTDTQYF
TRBJ1-1 | TRBD1 | TRBV2 | - | TGTGCCAGCCAGGGACAGGGTGAAGCTTTCTTT | CASQGQGEAFF
TRBJ2-7 | TRBD1 | TRBV7-9 | - | TGTGCCAGCAGCCCTGGACAGGGTATGGCCGAGCAGTACTTC | CASSPGQGMAEQYF
TRBJ2-7 | - | TRBV2 | - | TGTGCCATGGGGTCGTCGTTTGAGCAGTACTTC | CAMGSSFEQYF
TRBJ2-3 | - | TRBV5-1 | - | TGCGCCAGCAGCCTCGACCCGTCAGATACGCAGTATTTT | CASSLDPSDTQYF
TRBJ2-1 | - | TRBV12-3/TRBV12-4 | - | TGTGCCAGCAGCCTGCGGGACTGGAGAAACAATGAGCAGTTCTTC | CASSLRDWRNNEQFF
TRBJ1-1 | TRBD1 | TRBV2 | - | TGTGCCAGCTTTCTGGACAGGGGACTCGCTGAAGCTTTCTTT | CASFLDRGLAEAFF
TRBJ1-6 | TRBD1 | TRBV12-3/TRBV12-4 | once | TGTGCCAGCAGTTGGACGACAGGGGTCGGAGATTCACCCCTCCACTTT | CASSWTTGVGDSPLHF
TRBJ2-3 | TRBD2 | TRBV7-8 | - | TGTGCCAGCAGCTCACTAGCGGGAGGTCGGACAGATACGCAGTATTTT | CASSSLAGGRTDTQYF
TRBJ1-6 | TRBD1 | TRBV12-3/TRBV12-4 | - | TGTGCCAGCAGTCCCACAAAACCGGGACAGGCGTATAATTCACCCCTCCACTTT | CASSPTKPGQAYNSPLHF
TRBJ1-2 | - | TRBV12-3/TRBV12-4 | - | TGTGCCAGCAGTTTTGGGAACTATGGCTACACCTTC | CASSFGNYGYTF
TRBJ1-5 | TRBD1 | TRBV10-2 | - | TGCGCCAGTGGACAGGGGCACAATCAGCCCCAGCATTTT | CASGQGHNQPQHF
TRBJ1-2 | - | TRBV7-8 | - | TGTGCCAGCAGCTTCCGAGTCGGGACGTATGGCTACACCTTC | CASSFRVGTYGYTF
TRBJ2-7 | - | TRBV6-1 | - | TGTGCCAGCAGTGTCTTTCGCGGTACCTCATACGAGCAGTACTTC | CASSVFRGTSYEQYF
TRBJ2-1 | TRBD2 | TRBV12-3/TRBV12-4 | few | TGTGCCAGCTCACCGACTAGCCTCTACAATGAGCAGTTCTTC | CASSPTSLYNEQFF